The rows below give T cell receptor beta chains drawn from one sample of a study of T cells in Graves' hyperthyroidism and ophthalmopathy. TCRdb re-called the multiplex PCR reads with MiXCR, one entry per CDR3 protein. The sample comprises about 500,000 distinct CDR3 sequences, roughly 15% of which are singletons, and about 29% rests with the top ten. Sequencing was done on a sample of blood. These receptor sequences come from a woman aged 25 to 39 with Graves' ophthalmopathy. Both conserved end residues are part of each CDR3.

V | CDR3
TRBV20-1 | CSARAPQGKTDTQYF
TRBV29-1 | CSVGEDPDTQYF
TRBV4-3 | CASSQGLAGGQTGELFF
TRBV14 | CASSQDWAQETQYF
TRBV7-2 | CASSSLRGRSPLHF
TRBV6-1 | CASRPDSRFTDTQYF
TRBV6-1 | CASSWRSGAGELFF
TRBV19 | CASSPQDRWTSGLYEQYF
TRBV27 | CASWGLAGPYEQYF
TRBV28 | CASSYEQYF
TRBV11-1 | CASSIGTSSFSFF
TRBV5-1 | CASSPRTGKTEAFF
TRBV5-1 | CASSLPAGVGNEQFF
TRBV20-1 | CSARPSDISGFDNEQFF
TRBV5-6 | CASVRLAAFQETQYF
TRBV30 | CACAHSGDTEAFF
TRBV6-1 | CASSRPWPLNTEAFF
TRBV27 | CASSLSRGTLGTDTQYF
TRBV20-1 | CSAPGGTF
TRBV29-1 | CSVGPGIRTDTEAFF
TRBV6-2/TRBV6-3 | CASSYSGLAGVTYNEQFF
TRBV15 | CATSSAGRTQYF
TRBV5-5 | CASSISGGFYEQYF
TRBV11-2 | CASSRNAAETDTQYF
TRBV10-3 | CAISDFDRGSREQYF
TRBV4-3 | CASSQDQGRLGYGYTF
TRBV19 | CASSGPPSEAGYTF
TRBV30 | CAWSVLANSEAFF
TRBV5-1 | CASSLAGTGGEQYF
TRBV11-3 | CASANLEEETQYF
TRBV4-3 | CASSQTQWGQETQYF
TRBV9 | CASSVGTSGRNEQYF
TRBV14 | CASSQEGQRGGQFF
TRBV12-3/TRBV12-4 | CAITRLAKNIQYF
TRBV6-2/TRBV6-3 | CASSYYGRARETQYF
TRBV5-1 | CASSLGTSPSYNEQFF
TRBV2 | CASRGTMFPFF
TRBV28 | CASTPDSYYTGELFF
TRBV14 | CASSQDLTGDHEQYF
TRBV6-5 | CASSYSNSGEGEQFF
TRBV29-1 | CSVSQRGSYNEQFF
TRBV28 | CASSLFSWVIGSDGYTF
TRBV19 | CASNTGVSGSYNEQFF
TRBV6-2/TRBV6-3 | CASSPPRTGISEQYF
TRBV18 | CASSQDRVAGETQYF
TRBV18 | CASSPRIVPWQYF
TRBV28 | CASSLWTSGSYNEQFF
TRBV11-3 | CASSSGLAGGPMDTQYF
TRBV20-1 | CSARDRDLTYEQYF